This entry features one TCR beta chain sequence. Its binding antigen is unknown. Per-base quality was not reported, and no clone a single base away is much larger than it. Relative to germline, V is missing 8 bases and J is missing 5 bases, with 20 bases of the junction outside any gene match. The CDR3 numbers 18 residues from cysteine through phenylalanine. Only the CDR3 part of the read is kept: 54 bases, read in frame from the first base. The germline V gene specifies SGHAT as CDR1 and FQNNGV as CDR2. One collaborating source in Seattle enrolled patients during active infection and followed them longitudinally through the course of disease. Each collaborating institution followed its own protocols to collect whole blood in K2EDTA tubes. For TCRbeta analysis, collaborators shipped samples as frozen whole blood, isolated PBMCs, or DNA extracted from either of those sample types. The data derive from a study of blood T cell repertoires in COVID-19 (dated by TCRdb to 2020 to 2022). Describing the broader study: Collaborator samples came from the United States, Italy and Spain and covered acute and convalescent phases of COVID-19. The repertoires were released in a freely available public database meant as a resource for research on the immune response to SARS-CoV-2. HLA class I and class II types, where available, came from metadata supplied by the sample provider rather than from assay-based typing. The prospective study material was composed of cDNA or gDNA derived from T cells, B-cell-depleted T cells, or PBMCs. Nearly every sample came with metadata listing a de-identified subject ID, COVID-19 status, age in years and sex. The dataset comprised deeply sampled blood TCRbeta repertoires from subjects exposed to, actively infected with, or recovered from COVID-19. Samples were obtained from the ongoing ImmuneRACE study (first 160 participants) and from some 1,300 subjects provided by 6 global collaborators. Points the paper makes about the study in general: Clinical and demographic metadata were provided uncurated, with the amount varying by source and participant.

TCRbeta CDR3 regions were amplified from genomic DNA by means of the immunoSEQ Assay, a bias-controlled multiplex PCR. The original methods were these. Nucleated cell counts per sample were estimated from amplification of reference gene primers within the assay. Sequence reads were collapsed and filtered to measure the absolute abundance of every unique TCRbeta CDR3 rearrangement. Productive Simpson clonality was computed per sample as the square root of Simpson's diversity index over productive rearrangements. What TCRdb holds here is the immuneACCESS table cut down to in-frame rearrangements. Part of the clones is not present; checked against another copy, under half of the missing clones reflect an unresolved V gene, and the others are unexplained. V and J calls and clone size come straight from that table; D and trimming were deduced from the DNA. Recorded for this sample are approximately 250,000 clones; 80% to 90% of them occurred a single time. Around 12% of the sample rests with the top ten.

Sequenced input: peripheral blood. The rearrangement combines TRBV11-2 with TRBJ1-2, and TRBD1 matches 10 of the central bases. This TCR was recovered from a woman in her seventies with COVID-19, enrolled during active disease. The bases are TGTGCCAGCTCCCTTTGGAGGGACCGGGACAGGGGCGCGTATGGCTACACCTTC. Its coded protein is CASSLWRDRDRGAYGYTF.